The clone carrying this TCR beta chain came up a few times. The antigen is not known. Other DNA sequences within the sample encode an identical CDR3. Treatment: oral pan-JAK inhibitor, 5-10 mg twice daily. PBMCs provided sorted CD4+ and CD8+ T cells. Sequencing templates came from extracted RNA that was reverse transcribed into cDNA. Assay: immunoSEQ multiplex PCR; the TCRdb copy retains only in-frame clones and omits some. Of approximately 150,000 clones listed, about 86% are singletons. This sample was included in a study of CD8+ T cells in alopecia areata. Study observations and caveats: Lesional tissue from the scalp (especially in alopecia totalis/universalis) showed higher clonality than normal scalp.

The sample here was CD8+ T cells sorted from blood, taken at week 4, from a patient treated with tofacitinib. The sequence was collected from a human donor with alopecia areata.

The CDR3 DNA reads as TGTGCCAGCAGTTACTCGAGAGAGACCCAGTACTTC. Its protein is CASSYSRETQYF. The chain carries TRBV6-5 and TRBJ2-5; D is ambiguous. Between the trimmed V and J ends, which lost 0 bases and 4 bases, there was a span of 3 bases. This CDR3 is built from 12 residues. Germline V lookup: CDR1 MNHEY, CDR2 SVGAGI.